This T cell receptor (beta chain) was sequenced for a study of blood T cell repertoires in COVID-19 (dated by TCRdb to about 2020). Describing the broader study: Samples covering the acute and convalescent phases of COVID-19 were provided by collaborators in the United States, Italy and Spain. The material from the prospective study consisted of cDNA or gDNA derived from T cells, B-cell-depleted T cells, or PBMCs. Deeply sampled blood TCRbeta repertoires from subjects exposed to, actively infected with, or recovered from COVID-19 were included in the dataset. The repertoires were released in a freely available public database intended as a resource for research on the immune response to SARS-CoV-2. Samples came from the ongoing ImmuneRACE study (first 160 participants) plus 1,254 subjects from 6 global collaborators. Sample metadata almost always included a de-identified subject ID, COVID-19 status, age in years and sex. Where available, HLA class I and class II types were obtained from metadata supplied by the sample provider rather than from assay-based typing.

Remarks on this clone: What antigen it recognizes has not been identified. No clone much larger than this one lies a single base away; base qualities are absent.

TCRbeta CDR3 regions were amplified from genomic DNA using the immunoSEQ Assay, a bias-controlled multiplex PCR. The study's processing was this. Nucleated cell counts per sample were estimated from amplification of reference gene primers within the assay. To quantify the absolute abundance of each unique TCRbeta CDR3 rearrangement, sequence reads were collapsed and filtered. For each sample, productive Simpson clonality was calculated as the square root of Simpson's diversity index over productive rearrangements. TCRdb's version of the immuneACCESS table is confined to in-frame rearrangements and falls short of the full clone set. An unresolved V gene accounts for under half of the shortfall where checked; the remainder is of unknown origin. That table supplies the V and J calls and clone size; D and trimming were determined from the DNA. The sample table lists about 89,000 clones, 80% of them with a count of one. The ten largest clones represent over 15% of the sample.

The paper as a whole reports these results and caveats: How much clinical and demographic metadata was included differed by source and by participant, and the metadata was provided uncurated.

Collaborating institutions collected whole blood in K2EDTA tubes following their own protocols. For TCRbeta analysis, collaborators shipped samples as frozen whole blood, isolated PBMCs, or DNA extracted from either of those sample types. The junction shows trimming of 0 bases on V and 3 bases on J, plus 14 bases between the germline ends. Spanning cysteine to phenylalanine, the CDR3 consists of 16 amino acids. The DNA shown is the 48-base CDR3, in frame from base 1. CDR1 and CDR2 are read off the germline V gene as SGHRS and YFSETQ. This TCR was recovered from a woman aged 80 or over with acute or convalescent COVID-19. Sample: peripheral blood. The sequence is built from TRBV5-1 and TRBJ2-3, with TRBD2 perhaps the D gene, on 5 matching bases. The DNA sequence is as follows: TGCGCCAGCAGCTTGGTAGGAGGCTCCAGGACAGATACGCAGTATTTT. It translates as CASSLVGGSRTDTQYF.